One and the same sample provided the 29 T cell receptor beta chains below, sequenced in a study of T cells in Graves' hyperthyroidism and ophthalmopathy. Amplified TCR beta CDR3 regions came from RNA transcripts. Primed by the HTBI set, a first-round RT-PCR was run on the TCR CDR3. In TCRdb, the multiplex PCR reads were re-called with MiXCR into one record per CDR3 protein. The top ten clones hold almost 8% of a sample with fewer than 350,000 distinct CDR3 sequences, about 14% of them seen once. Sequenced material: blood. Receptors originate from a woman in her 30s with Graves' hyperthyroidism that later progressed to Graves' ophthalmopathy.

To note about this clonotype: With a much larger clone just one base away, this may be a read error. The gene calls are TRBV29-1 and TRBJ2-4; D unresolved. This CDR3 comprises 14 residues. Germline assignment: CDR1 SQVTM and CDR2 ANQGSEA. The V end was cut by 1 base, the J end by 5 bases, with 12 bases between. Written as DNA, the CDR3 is TGCAGCGTTGAAGGTGAAGGGCCCCAAAACATTCAGTACTTC. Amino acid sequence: CSVEGEGPQNIQYF.

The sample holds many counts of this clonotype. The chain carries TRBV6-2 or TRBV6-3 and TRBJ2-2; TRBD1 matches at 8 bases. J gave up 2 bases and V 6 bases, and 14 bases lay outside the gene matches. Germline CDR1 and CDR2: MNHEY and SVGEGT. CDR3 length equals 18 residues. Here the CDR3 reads CASRPRSDRDLNTGELFF. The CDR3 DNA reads TGTGCCAGCAGACCACGTTCGGACAGGGATCTTAACACCGGGGAGCTGTTTTTT.

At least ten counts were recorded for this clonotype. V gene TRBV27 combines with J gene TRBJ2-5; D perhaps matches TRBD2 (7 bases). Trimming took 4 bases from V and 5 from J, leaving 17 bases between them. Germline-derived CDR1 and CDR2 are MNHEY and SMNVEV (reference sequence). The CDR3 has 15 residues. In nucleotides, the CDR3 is TGTGCCAGCAGTTCCATAGCGGGCCAGGGGGAGACCCAGTACTTC. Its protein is CASSSIAGQGETQYF.

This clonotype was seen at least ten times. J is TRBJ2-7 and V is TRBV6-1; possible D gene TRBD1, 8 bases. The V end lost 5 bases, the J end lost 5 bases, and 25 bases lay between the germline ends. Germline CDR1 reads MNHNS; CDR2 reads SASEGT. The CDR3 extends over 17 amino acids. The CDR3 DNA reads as TGTGCCAGCAGTAGAAATCAGGGGGCGCGGGAGAGGGACGAGCAGTACTTC. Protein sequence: CASSRNQGARERDEQYF.

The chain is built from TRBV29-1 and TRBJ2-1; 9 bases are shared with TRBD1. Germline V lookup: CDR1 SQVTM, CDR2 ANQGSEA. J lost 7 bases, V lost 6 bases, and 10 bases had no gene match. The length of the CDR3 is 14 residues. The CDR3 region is CSVDKRDRANEQFF. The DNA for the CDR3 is TGCAGCGTCGATAAAAGGGACAGGGCTAATGAGCAGTTCTTC.

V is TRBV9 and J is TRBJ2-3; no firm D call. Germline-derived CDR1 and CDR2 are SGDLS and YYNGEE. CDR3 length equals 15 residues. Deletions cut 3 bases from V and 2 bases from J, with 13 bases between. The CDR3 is CASSASLESTDTQYF. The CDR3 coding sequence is TGTGCCAGCAGCGCCAGCCTCGAGTCCACAGATACGCAGTATTTT.

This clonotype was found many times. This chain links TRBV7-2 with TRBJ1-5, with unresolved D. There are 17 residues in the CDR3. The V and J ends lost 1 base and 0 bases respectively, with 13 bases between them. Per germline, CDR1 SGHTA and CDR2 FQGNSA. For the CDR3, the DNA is TGTGCCAGCAGCTTAGTAGCCGCGGTTTATAGCAATCAGCCCCAGCATTTT. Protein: CASSLVAAVYSNQPQHF.

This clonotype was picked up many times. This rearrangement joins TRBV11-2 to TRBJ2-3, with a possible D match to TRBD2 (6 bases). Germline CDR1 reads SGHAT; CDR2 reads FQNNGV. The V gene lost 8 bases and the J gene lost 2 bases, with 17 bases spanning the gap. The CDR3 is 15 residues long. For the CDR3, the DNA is TGTGCCAGCGAGGAGGGCTTACAAAACACAGATACGCAGTATTTT. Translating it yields CASEEGLQNTDTQYF. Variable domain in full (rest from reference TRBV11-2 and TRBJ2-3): EAGVAQSPRYKIIEKRQSVAFWCNPISGHATLYWYQQILGQGPKLLIQFQNNGVVDDSQLPKDRFSAERLKGVDSTLKIQPAKLEDSAVYLCASEEGLQNTDTQYFGPGTRLTVL.

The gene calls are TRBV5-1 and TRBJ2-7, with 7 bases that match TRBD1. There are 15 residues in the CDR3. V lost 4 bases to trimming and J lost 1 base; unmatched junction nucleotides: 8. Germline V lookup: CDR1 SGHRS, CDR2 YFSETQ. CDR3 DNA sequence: TGCGCCAGCAGCCCCACCGGGACAGAGTCCTACGAGCAGTACTTC. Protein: CASSPTGTESYEQYF.

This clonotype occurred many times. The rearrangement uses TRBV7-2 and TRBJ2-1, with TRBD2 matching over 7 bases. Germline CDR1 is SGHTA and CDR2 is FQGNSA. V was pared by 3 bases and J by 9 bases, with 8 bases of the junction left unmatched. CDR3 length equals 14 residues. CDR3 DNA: TGTGCCAGCAGCTTGTGGGGGGGTAGGGGTGAGCAGTTCTTC. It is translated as CASSLWGGRGEQFF.

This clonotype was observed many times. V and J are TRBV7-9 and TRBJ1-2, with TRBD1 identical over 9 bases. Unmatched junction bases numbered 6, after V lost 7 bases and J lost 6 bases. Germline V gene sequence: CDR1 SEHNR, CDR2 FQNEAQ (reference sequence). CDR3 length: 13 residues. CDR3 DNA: TGTGCCAGCACAATGGGACAGGGTGATGGCTACACCTTC. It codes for CASTMGQGDGYTF.

CDR3 sequence (DNA): TGTGCCAGCAGTTTATCTTGGCTAGCGGGTTCCTACGAGCAGTACTTC. It translates to CASSLSWLAGSYEQYF. V and J are TRBV27 and TRBJ2-7, with TRBD2 identical over 8 bases. The CDR3 length is 16 residues. The ends lost 0 bases at V and 1 base at J; junction bases unmatched: 5. Per the germline V gene, CDR1 is MNHEY and CDR2 is SMNVEV (reference sequence).

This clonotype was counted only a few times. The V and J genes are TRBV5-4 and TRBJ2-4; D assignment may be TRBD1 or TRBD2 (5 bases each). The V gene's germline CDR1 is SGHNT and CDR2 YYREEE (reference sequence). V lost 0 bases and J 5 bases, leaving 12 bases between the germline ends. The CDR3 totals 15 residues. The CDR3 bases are TGTGCCAGCAGCTTGGGATTGGGGGTTCAAAACATTCAGTACTTC. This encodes CASSLGLGVQNIQYF.

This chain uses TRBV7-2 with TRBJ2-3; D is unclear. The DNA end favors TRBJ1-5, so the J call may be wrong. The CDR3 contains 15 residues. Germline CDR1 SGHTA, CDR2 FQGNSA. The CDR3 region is CASSLGAVDTDTQHF. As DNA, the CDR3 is TGTGCCAGCAGCTTAGGAGCGGTTGACACAGATACGCAGCATTTT.

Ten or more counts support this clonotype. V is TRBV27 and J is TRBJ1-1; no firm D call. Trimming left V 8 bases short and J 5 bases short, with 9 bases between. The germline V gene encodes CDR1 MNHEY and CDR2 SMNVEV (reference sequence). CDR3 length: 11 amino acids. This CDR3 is CASLYATEAFF. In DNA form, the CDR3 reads TGTGCCAGCCTTTACGCGACTGAAGCTTTCTTT.

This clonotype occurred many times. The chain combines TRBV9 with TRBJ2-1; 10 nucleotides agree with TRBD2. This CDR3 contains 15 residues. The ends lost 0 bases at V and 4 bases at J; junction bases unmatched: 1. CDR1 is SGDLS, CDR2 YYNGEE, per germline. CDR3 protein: CASSVELAGYNEQFF. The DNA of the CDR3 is TGTGCCAGCAGCGTAGAACTAGCGGGGTACAATGAGCAGTTCTTC.

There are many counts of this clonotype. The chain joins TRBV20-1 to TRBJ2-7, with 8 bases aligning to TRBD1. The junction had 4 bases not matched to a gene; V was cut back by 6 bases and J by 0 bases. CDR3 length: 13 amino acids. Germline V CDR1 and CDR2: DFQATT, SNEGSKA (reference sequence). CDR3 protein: CSAVDRGSYEQYF. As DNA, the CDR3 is TGCAGTGCAGTTGACAGGGGCTCCTACGAGCAGTACTTC.

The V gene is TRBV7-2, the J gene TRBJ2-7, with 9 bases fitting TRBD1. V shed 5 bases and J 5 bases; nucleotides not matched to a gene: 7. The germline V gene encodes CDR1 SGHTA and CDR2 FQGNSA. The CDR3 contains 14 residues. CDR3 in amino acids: CASSARTGGDEQYF. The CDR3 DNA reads TGTGCCAGCAGCGCCCGAACAGGGGGCGACGAGCAGTACTTC.

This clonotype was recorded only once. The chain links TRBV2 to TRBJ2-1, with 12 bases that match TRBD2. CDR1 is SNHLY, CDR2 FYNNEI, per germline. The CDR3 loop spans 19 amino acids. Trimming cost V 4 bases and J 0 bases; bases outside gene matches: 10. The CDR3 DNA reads TGTGCCAGCAGTGTCTTCCTAGCGGGGGGGGGCAGCTCCTACAATGAGCAGTTCTTC. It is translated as CASSVFLAGGGSSYNEQFF.

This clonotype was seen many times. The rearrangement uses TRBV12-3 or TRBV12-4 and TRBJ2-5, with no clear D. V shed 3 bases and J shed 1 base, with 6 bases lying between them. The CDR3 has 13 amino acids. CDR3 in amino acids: CASSFTAQETQYF. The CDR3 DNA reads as TGTGCCAGCAGTTTCACAGCCCAAGAGACCCAGTACTTC.

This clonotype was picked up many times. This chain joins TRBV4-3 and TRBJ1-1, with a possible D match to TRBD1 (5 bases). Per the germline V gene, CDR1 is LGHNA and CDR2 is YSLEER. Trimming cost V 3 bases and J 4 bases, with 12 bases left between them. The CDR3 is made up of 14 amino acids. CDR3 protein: CASSQGRLSTEAFF. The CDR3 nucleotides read TGCGCCAGCAGCCAGGGACGACTGAGCACTGAAGCTTTCTTT.

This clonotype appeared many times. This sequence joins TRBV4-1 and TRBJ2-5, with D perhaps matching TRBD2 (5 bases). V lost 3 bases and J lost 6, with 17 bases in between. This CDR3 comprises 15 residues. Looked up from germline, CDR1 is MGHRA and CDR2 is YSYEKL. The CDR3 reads CASSHLFPDWKTQYF. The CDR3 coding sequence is TGCGCCAGCAGCCATCTTTTTCCGGACTGGAAGACCCAGTACTTC.

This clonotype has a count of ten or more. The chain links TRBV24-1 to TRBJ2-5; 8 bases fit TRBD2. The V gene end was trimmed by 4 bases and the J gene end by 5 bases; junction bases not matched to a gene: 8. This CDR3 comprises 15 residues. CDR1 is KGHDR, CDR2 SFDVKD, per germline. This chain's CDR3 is CATSDYSSGPETQYF. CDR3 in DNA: TGTGCCACCAGTGACTACTCTAGCGGGCCGGAGACCCAGTACTTC.

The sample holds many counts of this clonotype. CDR3: CASSVQQLSYEQYF. CDR3 coding DNA: TGTGCCAGCAGTGTACAGCAGTTATCCTACGAGCAGTACTTC. The chain links TRBV12-3 or TRBV12-4 to TRBJ2-7, with D unclear. Trimming shortened V by 5 bases and J by 1 base, and 12 bases separated the two germline ends. This CDR3 comprises 14 residues.

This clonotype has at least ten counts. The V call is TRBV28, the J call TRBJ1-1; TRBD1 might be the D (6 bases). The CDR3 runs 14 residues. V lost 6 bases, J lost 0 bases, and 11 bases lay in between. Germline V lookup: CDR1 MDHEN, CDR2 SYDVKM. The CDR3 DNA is TGTGCCAGCAGGGGGGGCCCTATGAACACTGAAGCTTTCTTT. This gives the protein CASRGGPMNTEAFF. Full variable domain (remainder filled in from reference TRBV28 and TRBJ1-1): DVKVTQSSRYLVKRTGEKVFLECVQDMDHENMFWYRQDPGLGLRLIYFSYDVKMKEKGDIPEGYSVSREKKERFSLILESASTNQTSMYLCASRGGPMNTEAFFGQGTRLTVV.

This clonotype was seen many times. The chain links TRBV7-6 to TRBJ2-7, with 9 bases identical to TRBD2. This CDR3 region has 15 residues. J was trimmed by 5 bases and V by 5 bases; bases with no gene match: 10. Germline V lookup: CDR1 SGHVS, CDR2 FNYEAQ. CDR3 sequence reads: CASSDGASGVHEQYF. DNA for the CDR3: TGTGCCAGCAGCGACGGAGCTAGCGGGGTCCACGAGCAGTACTTC. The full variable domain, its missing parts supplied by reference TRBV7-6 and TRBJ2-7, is GAGVSQSPRYKVTKRGQDVALRCDPISGHVSLYWYRQALGQGPEFLTYFNYEAQQDKSGLPNDRFSAERPEGSISTLTIQRTEQRDSAMYRCASSDGASGVHEQYFGPGTRLTVT.

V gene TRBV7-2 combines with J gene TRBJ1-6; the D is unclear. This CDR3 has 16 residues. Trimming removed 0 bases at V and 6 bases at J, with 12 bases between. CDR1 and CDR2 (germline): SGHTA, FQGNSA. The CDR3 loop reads CASSLASGLGNSPLHF. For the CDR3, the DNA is TGTGCCAGCAGCTTAGCTTCAGGACTCGGTAATTCACCCCTCCACTTT.

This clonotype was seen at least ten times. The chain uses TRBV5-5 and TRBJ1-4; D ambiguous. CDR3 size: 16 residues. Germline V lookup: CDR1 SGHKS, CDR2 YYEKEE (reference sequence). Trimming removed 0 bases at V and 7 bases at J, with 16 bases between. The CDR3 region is CASSLEWASTGEKLFF. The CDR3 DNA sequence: TGTGCCAGCAGCTTGGAGTGGGCCTCGACGGGTGAAAAACTGTTTTTT.

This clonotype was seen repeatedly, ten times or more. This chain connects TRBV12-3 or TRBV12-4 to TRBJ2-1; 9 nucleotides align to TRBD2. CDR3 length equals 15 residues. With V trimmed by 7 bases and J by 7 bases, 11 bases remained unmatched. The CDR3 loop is CASTPLASGINEQFF. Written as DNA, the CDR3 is TGTGCCAGCACCCCCCTAGCTAGCGGGATAAATGAGCAGTTCTTC.